This T cell receptor (beta chain) was documented in a study of T cell responses to AZD1222 COVID-19 vaccine. Worth noting for this clone: The antigen remains undetermined.

Recipients boosted at about 4 weeks or about 12 weeks are pooled. Only in-frame clones appear in the TCRdb table, and some are missing; sequencing was by immunoSEQ multiplex PCR. Among more than 50,000 clones listed, roughly 90% were seen once. General study results and limits: CD4 TCRs associated with vaccination spanned spike, dominating at 160-218 and 743-854. Mostly white British, mostly female donors; authors suggested clonal diversity may be underestimated. Repertoires were obtained only post-peak T cell response.

After removal of 4 bases from V and 9 bases from J, the junction contained 16 bases not matched to a gene. Per the germline V gene, CDR1 is SGHRS and CDR2 is YFSETQ. This CDR3 is 16 amino acids long. Sequencing used peripheral blood, obtained 28 days after the second AZD1222 dose. The source is an adult who received the AZD1222 COVID-19 vaccine. The rearrangement uses TRBV5-1 and TRBJ2-1; 7 bases match TRBD2. The CDR3 DNA reads TGCGCCAGCAGCCCATCCACGGGACTACAATCTGCTGAGCAGTTCTTC. Amino acid sequence: CASSPSTGLQSAEQFF. The full variable domain, with the rest looked up from reference TRBV5-1 and TRBJ2-1, is KAGVTQTPRYLIKTRGQQVTLSCSPISGHRSVSWYQQTPGQGLQFLFEYFSETQRNKGNFPGRFSGRQFSNSRSEMNVSTLELGDSALYLCASSPSTGLQSAEQFFGPGTRLTVL.